What follows are 14 T cell receptor beta chains derived from one specimen sequenced in a study of long-term antiretroviral therapy in people with HIV. The assay, immunoSEQ v3.0, was run at survey level. Libraries were prepared by immunoSEQ multiplex PCR; TCRdb keeps only in-frame clonotypes and omits some of them. The sample carries over 30,000 clones, around 97% recorded once. The sample in question was unsorted PBMCs, obtained 7.6 years after starting antiretroviral therapy. These receptors came from a man aged 25-40 years with HIV.

The chain uses TRBV7-9 and TRBJ2-5, with 9 bases identical to TRBD1. Germline CDR1 and CDR2: SEHNR and FQNEAQ (reference sequence). The CDR3 runs 15 residues. Trimming removed 5 bases from V and 4 bases from J; junction bases left unmatched: 8. CDR3 sequence reads: CASSPDRGGGETQYF. The DNA for the CDR3 is TGTGCCAGCAGCCCGGACAGGGGCGGTGGAGAGACCCAGTACTTC.

The chain combines TRBV30 with TRBJ1-5, with D maybe TRBD1 (5 bases). V lost 3 bases and J 5 bases, leaving 8 bases between the germline ends. The CDR3 runs 12 residues. From germline, CDR1 is GTSNPN and CDR2 SVGIG (reference sequence). The CDR3 DNA reads TGTGCCTGGAGATCGGGGGATCAGCCCCAGCATTTT. Residues: CAWRSGDQPQHF.

V usage is TRBV6-1 and J usage is TRBJ2-2; 8 bases match TRBD1. Germline values: CDR1 MNHNS, CDR2 SASEGT. J was trimmed by 6 bases and V by 4 bases; bases with no gene match: 7. The CDR3 sequence is 15 residues long. CDR3 bases: TGTGCCAGCAGTGGGACAGGGAAAAGGTCCGGGGAGCTGTTTTTT. Protein: CASSGTGKRSGELFF.

This rearrangement joins TRBV6-5 to TRBJ2-1; 9 nucleotides align to TRBD2. The CDR3 runs 12 residues. Germline assignment: CDR1 MNHEY and CDR2 SVGAGI. V shed 5 bases and J 9 bases; nucleotides not matched to a gene: 2. Written as DNA, the CDR3 is TGTGCCAGCAGTGAGACTAGCGGTGAGCAGTTCTTC. This sequence encodes CASSETSGEQFF.

The V call is TRBV6-6, the J call TRBJ1-3; 9 nucleotides agree with TRBD1. V trimming: 5 bases; J trimming: 4 bases; junction bases outside the gene matches: 3. The CDR3 consists of 14 residues. Germline CDR1 is MNHNY and CDR2 is SVGAGI (reference sequence). CDR3 amino acids: CASSTGGEGNTIYF. CDR3 nucleotides: TGTGCCAGCAGTACAGGGGGCGAGGGAAACACCATATATTTT.

The rearrangement joins TRBV11-2 to TRBJ1-6, with 7 nucleotides matching TRBD1. The CDR3 runs to 17 residues. Trimming at V came to 5 bases and at J to 6 bases, leaving 13 bases not matched to a gene. The germline V gene has CDR1 SGHAT and CDR2 FQNNGV. The CDR3 is CASSDQSYRGRNSPLHF. CDR3 bases: TGTGCCAGCAGCGACCAATCATACAGGGGCCGTAATTCACCCCTCCACTTT.

The chain recombines TRBV4-3 with TRBJ1-3; 7 nucleotides match TRBD1. Germline V gene sequence: CDR1 LGHNA, CDR2 YSLEER. V dropped 0 bases and J dropped 9; count of bases not matched to a gene: 8. This CDR3 comprises 15 residues. In nucleotides, the CDR3 is TGCGCCAGCAGCCAAGAGAGGGGGCTCTTCGGCACCATATATTTT. It codes for CASSQERGLFGTIYF.

The V gene is TRBV10-3, the J gene TRBJ2-2; D not certain. Trimming stripped 11 bases from V and 0 bases from J, with 7 bases between. The germline CDR1 and CDR2 sequences are ENHRY and SYGVKD. The CDR3 consists of 12 residues. The CDR3 reads CAGRSNTGELFF. In DNA form, the CDR3 reads TGTGCCGGACGGTCGAACACCGGGGAGCTGTTTTTT.

This chain uses TRBV7-9 with TRBJ1-4; 7 nucleotides line up with TRBD1. Germline lookup yields CDR1 SEHNR and CDR2 FQNEAQ (reference sequence). This CDR3 is built from 14 residues. Trimming at V came to 4 bases and at J to 7 bases, leaving 6 bases not matched to a gene. Here the CDR3 reads CASSSRQGAEKLFF. In DNA, the CDR3 is TGTGCCAGCAGCTCCCGACAGGGAGCTGAAAAACTGTTTTTT.

The chain uses TRBV7-9 and TRBJ2-7; the D is unclear. Germline values: CDR1 SEHNR, CDR2 FQNEAQ (reference sequence). Trimming cost V 5 bases and J 5 bases, with 13 bases left between them. The CDR3 totals 13 residues. The CDR3 here is CASSPHAINEQYF. The DNA for the CDR3 is TGTGCCAGCAGCCCCCACGCTATCAACGAGCAGTACTTC. Full variable domain (rest looked up from reference TRBV7-9 and TRBJ2-7): DTGVSQNPRHKITKRGQNVTFRCDPISEHNRLYWYRQTLGQGPEFLTYFQNEAQLEKSRLLSDRFSAERPKGSFSTLEIQRTEQGDSAMYLCASSPHAINEQYFGPGTRLTVT.

This rearrangement joins TRBV4-2 to TRBJ1-1; D is unresolved. Germline lookup yields CDR1 LGHNA and CDR2 YNFKEQ. V shed 0 bases and J shed 7 bases, with 9 bases lying between them. This CDR3 has 13 amino acids. This CDR3 is CASSQDRGVEAFF. DNA for the CDR3: TGTGCCAGCAGCCAAGATCGCGGTGTTGAAGCTTTCTTT.

The chain combines TRBV27 with TRBJ1-4; D gene unclear. The CDR3 loop spans 16 amino acids. The V end lost 4 bases, the J end lost 8 bases, and 20 bases lay between the germline ends. In germline, CDR1 is MNHEY, CDR2 SMNVEV (reference sequence). In DNA form, the CDR3 reads TGTGCCAGCAGTTATAACTCCGCGGGTGTCGGGGAAAAACTGTTTTTT. Its protein is CASSYNSAGVGEKLFF.

This rearrangement joins TRBV9 to TRBJ2-2; 9 nucleotides agree with TRBD2. V was pared by 3 bases and J by 7 bases, with 16 bases of the junction left unmatched. The V gene's germline CDR1 is SGDLS and CDR2 YYNGEE. There are 18 residues in the CDR3. The CDR3 nucleotides are TGTGCCAGCAGCGCCTTCCAGTCGCGGGGGGGCCGGGGCGGGGAGCTGTTTTTT. This gives the protein CASSAFQSRGGRGGELFF.

The chain joins TRBV5-6 to TRBJ1-1; 8 bases align to TRBD1. V was pared by 8 bases and J by 1 base, with 4 bases of the junction left unmatched. CDR1 and CDR2 (germline): SGHDT, YYEEEE. The CDR3 contains 13 residues. CDR3 DNA sequence: TGTGCCAGAAAGGACAGGGAGAACACTGAAGCTTTCTTT. It encodes CARKDRENTEAFF.